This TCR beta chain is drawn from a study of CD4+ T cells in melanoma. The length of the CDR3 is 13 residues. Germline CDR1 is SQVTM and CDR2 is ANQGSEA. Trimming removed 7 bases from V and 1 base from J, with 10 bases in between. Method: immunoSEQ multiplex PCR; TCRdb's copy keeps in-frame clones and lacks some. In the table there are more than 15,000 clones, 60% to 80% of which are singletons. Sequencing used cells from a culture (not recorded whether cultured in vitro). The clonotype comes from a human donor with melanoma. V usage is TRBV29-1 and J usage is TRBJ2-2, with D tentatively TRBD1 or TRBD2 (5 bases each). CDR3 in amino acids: CSGLTGNTGELFF. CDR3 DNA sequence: TGCAGCGGACTAACAGGGAACACCGGGGAGCTGTTTTTT.